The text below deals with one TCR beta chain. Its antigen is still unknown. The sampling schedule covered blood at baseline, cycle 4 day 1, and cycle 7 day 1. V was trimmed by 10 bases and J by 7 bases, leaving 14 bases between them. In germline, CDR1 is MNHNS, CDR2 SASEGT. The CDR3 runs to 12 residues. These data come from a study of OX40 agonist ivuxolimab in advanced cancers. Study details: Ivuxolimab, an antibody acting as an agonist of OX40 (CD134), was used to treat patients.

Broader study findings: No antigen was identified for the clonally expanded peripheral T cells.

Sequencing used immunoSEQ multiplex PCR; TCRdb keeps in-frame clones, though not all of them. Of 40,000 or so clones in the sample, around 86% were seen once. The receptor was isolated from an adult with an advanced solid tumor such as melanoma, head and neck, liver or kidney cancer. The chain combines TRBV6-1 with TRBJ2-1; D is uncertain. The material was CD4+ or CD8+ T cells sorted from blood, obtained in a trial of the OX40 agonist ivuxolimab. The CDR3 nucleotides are TGTGCCATCTTAACTACCGAGAATGAGCAGTTCTTC. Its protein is CAILTTENEQFF.